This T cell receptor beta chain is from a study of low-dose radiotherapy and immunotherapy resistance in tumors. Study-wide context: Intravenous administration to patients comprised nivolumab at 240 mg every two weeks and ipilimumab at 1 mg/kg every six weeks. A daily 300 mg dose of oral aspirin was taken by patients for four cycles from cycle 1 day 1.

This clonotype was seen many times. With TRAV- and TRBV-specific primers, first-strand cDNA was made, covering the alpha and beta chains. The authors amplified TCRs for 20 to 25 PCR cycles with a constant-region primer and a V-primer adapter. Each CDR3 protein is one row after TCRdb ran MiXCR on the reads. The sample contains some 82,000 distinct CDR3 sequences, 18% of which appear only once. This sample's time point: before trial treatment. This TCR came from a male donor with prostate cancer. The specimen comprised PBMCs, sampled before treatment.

The CDR3: CASSLGQGWGNTEAFF. The CDR3 DNA is TGTGCCAGCAGCTTAGGCCAGGGGTGGGGTAACACTGAAGCTTTCTTT. This chain connects TRBV13 to TRBJ1-1, with a weak D call TRBD1 (6 bases). V was clipped by 0 bases and J by 2 bases, with 13 bases between them. This CDR3 has 16 amino acids. Germline loops: CDR1 PRHDT, CDR2 FYEKMQ (reference sequence).